These T cell receptor beta chains were read from a single sample in a study of shared clonotypes between healthy human individuals. Produced via immunoSEQ multiplex PCR; TCRdb's table is partial and in-frame only. The sample lists roughly 590,000 clones, 95% to 96% occurring once. Sequencing input: naive CD8+ T cells sorted from blood. The receptors stem from a woman between 25 and 40 years old in good health. Each CDR3 is given with its conserved first and last residue. Each record gives: D gene, V gene, CDR3 length, clone size, J gene, CDR3 protein, CDR3 DNA. A D gene is named only where the DNA matches it firmly. Not all rows give a size; the values are once, few, many and, for expanded clones, a class.

TRBD2	TRBV7-9	16	-	TRBJ2-1	CASSVGLADLHNEQFF	TGTGCCAGCAGCGTGGGACTAGCGGACCTTCACAATGAGCAGTTCTTC
TRBD2	TRBV4-1	17	-	TRBJ2-7	CASSRLYIAGGPHEQYF	TGCGCCAGCAGCCGGCTATACATAGCGGGAGGGCCCCACGAGCAGTACTTC
-	TRBV6-6	16	-	TRBJ1-2	CASSYGAASKGYGYTF	TGTGCCAGCAGTTACGGAGCGGCCTCCAAGGGTTATGGCTACACCTTC
-	TRBV10-2	14	-	TRBJ2-5	CASSESRHQETQYF	TGCGCCAGCAGTGAGTCAAGACACCAAGAGACCCAGTACTTC
-	TRBV7-9	15	-	TRBJ1-4	CASSLGNREDEKLFF	TGTGCCAGCAGCTTAGGGAACAGGGAAGATGAAAAACTGTTTTTT
-	TRBV28	13	once	TRBJ2-2	CASSPLATGELFF	TGTGCCAGCAGTCCTCTGGCTACCGGGGAGCTGTTTTTT
TRBD1	TRBV5-6	12	-	TRBJ1-2	CASSLGGAGYTF	TGTGCCAGCAGCTTAGGGGGCGCTGGCTACACCTTC
TRBD2	TRBV7-7	18	-	TRBJ2-2	CASSSWTSGRVNTGELFF	TGTGCCAGCAGCTCCTGGACTAGCGGGAGGGTTAACACCGGGGAGCTGTTTTTT
-	TRBV13	13	-	TRBJ1-2	CASSSGSGHGYTF	TGTGCCAGCAGCTCCGGGTCGGGCCACGGCTACACCTTC
TRBD2	TRBV25-1	15	-	TRBJ2-7	CASSALAGGLSEQYF	TGTGCCAGCAGTGCACTAGCGGGGGGTCTTTCGGAGCAGTACTTC
-	TRBV6-5	13	-	TRBJ1-1	CASSPDIGGQAFF	TGTGCCAGCAGTCCGGACATCGGGGGGCAAGCTTTCTTT
-	TRBV27	13	-	TRBJ2-7	CASSLGNLYEQYF	TGTGCCAGCAGTTTGGGGAACCTCTACGAGCAGTACTTC
-	TRBV7-9	16	-	TRBJ2-6	CASSRTDPSGANVLTF	TGTGCCAGCAGCAGGACCGATCCGTCGGGGGCCAACGTCCTGACTTTC
-	TRBV11-2	13	-	TRBJ2-5	CASRGTNQETQYF	TGTGCCAGCAGGGGGACAAATCAAGAGACCCAGTACTTC
-	TRBV27	11	few	TRBJ2-1	CASFNGYEQFF	TGTGCCAGCTTCAACGGCTATGAGCAGTTCTTC
TRBD1	TRBV27	13	-	TRBJ2-2	CASSYRGAGELFF	TGTGCCAGCAGTTACAGGGGCGCCGGGGAGCTGTTTTTT
-	TRBV4-1	14	-	TRBJ2-7	CASSNRDTTNEQYF	TGCGCCAGCAGTAATCGGGACACCACCAACGAGCAGTACTTC
-	TRBV2	12	-	TRBJ2-2	CASSRNTGELFF	TGTGCCAGCAGCAGAAACACCGGGGAGCTGTTTTTT
-	TRBV27	14	once	TRBJ2-7	CASSYGQGNYEQYF	TGTGCCAGCAGTTATGGGCAGGGAAATTACGAGCAGTACTTC
-	TRBV19	12	-	TRBJ1-2	CASSDRNYGYTF	TGTGCCAGTAGTGACAGAAACTATGGCTACACCTTC
-	TRBV5-1	13	-	TRBJ2-2	CASSSSDTGELFF	TGCGCCAGCAGCTCTAGCGACACCGGGGAGCTGTTTTTT
-	TRBV30	10	-	TRBJ1-1	CAWSYTEAFF	TGTGCCTGGAGTTATACTGAAGCTTTCTTT
TRBD1	TRBV6-1	15	-	TRBJ1-5	CASRSGTDSNQPQHF	TGTGCCAGCAGATCCGGGACAGATAGCAATCAGCCCCAGCATTTT
-	TRBV6-5	15	-	TRBJ2-2	CASSYSGESTGELFF	TGTGCCAGCAGTTACTCGGGGGAGTCCACCGGGGAGCTGTTTTTT
-	TRBV15	18	-	TRBJ2-3	CATSRVRGSIYSTDTQYF	TGTGCCACCAGCAGAGTCCGCGGCAGTATTTATAGCACAGATACGCAGTATTTT
TRBD1	TRBV25-1	15	-	TRBJ2-7	CASSDLGQDSYEQYF	TGTGCCAGCAGTGATCTAGGACAGGACTCCTACGAGCAGTACTTC
-	TRBV6-5	14	-	TRBJ1-5	CASSSDGTNQPQHF	TGTGCCAGCAGCTCCGACGGTACGAATCAGCCCCAGCATTTT
-	TRBV19	13	-	TRBJ1-1	CASSISVLSEAFF	TGTGCCAGTAGTATTAGCGTTTTGTCTGAAGCTTTCTTT
-	TRBV6-1	14	-	TRBJ2-3	CASSELQSTDTQYF	TGTGCCAGCAGTGAATTACAGAGCACAGATACGCAGTATTTT
-	TRBV7-9	11	-	TRBJ2-1	CASSFSREQFF	TGTGCCAGCAGCTTTAGCAGGGAGCAGTTCTTC
-	TRBV27	15	-	TRBJ2-7	CASSWGAGASYEQYF	TGTGCCAGCAGTTGGGGAGCGGGTGCCTCCTACGAGCAGTACTTC
TRBD1	TRBV4-1	16	once	TRBJ1-2	CASSQDRGDRVYGYTF	TGCGCCAGCAGCCAAGATCGCGGGGACAGGGTTTATGGCTACACCTTC
-	TRBV27	11	-	TRBJ2-3	CASSFSNTQYF	TGTGCCAGCAGTTTTTCAAATACGCAGTATTTT
-	TRBV13	13	-	TRBJ2-7	CASSSRTRREQYF	TGTGCCAGCAGCTCACGGACCCGGCGCGAGCAGTACTTC
TRBD1	TRBV28	15	-	TRBJ2-7	CASKPGWDRRDEQYF	TGTGCCAGCAAACCGGGGTGGGACAGAAGGGACGAGCAGTACTTC
-	TRBV19	14	-	TRBJ2-7	CASSMNSIINEQYF	TGTGCCAGTAGTATGAACTCCATCATCAACGAGCAGTACTTC
-	TRBV7-8	14	-	TRBJ2-5	CASSFENQVETQYF	TGTGCCAGCAGCTTTGAGAACCAGGTGGAGACCCAGTACTTC
TRBD2	TRBV7-9	15	-	TRBJ2-1	CASSQTSGAYNEQFF	TGTGCCAGCAGCCAGACTAGCGGGGCTTACAATGAGCAGTTCTTC
TRBD1	TRBV27	14	-	TRBJ1-1	CASSLLSGGSEAFF	TGTGCCAGCAGTTTACTATCAGGGGGCAGTGAAGCTTTCTTT
-	TRBV4-1	14	-	TRBJ2-1	CASSPRGDYNEQFF	TGCGCCAGCAGCCCTAGAGGAGATTACAATGAGCAGTTCTTC
-	TRBV4-1	14	-	TRBJ2-7	CASSQGVAHYEQYF	TGCGCCAGCAGCCAAGGGGTCGCACACTACGAGCAGTACTTC
-	TRBV2	14	-	TRBJ1-5	CASRDTYSNQPQHF	TGTGCCAGCAGGGACACCTATAGCAATCAGCCCCAGCATTTT
TRBD1	TRBV6-1	14	-	TRBJ1-5	CASWTGNSNQPQHF	TGTGCCAGTTGGACAGGGAATAGCAATCAGCCCCAGCATTTT
-	TRBV28	16	-	TRBJ2-5	CASSLAGTGPWETQYF	TGTGCCAGCAGTTTAGCAGGGACGGGTCCTTGGGAGACCCAGTACTTC
-	TRBV28	14	-	TRBJ1-1	CASSPVIRFTEAFF	TGTGCCAGCAGTCCCGTGATCCGATTCACTGAAGCTTTCTTT
-	TRBV28	13	-	TRBJ2-6	CASSLIGANVLTF	TGTGCCAGCAGTTTAATTGGGGCCAACGTCCTGACTTTC
TRBD2	TRBV27	15	-	TRBJ2-1	CASSLSGSSYNEQFF	TGTGCCAGCAGTTTAAGCGGGAGCTCCTACAATGAGCAGTTCTTC
-	TRBV25-1	16	-	TRBJ2-1	CASTDPTRGAYNEQFF	TGTGCCAGCACCGACCCCACTAGGGGGGCCTACAATGAGCAGTTCTTC
TRBD1	TRBV9	12	-	TRBJ2-1	CASRSGTAEQFF	TGTGCCAGCAGATCGGGGACAGCTGAGCAGTTCTTC
-	TRBV5-1	18	-	TRBJ2-3	CASSLVASRGTSTDTQYF	TGCGCCAGCAGTCTGGTAGCTTCTCGCGGGACTAGCACAGATACGCAGTATTTT
-	TRBV7-9	12	-	TRBJ2-1	CASSLKGHEQFF	TGTGCCAGCAGCTTAAAAGGGCATGAGCAGTTCTTC
-	TRBV9	14	-	TRBJ1-4	CASSVEPTNEKLFF	TGTGCCAGCAGCGTAGAGCCAACTAATGAAAAACTGTTTTTT
TRBD2	TRBV27	13	once	TRBJ2-2	CASTGLAVGELFF	TGTGCCAGCACAGGACTAGCGGTCGGGGAGCTGTTTTTT
TRBD2	TRBV7-9	16	-	TRBJ2-7	CASSTAGTSGTYEQYF	TGTGCCAGCAGCACGGCCGGGACTAGCGGGACCTACGAGCAGTACTTC
-	TRBV10-2	17	-	TRBJ1-4	CASSDRTGPATNEKLFF	TGCGCCAGCAGTGACAGGACCGGACCGGCAACTAATGAAAAACTGTTTTTT
-	TRBV11-2	13	-	TRBJ1-5	CASSWDVDQPQHF	TGTGCCAGCAGCTGGGACGTAGATCAGCCCCAGCATTTT
-	TRBV7-9	14	-	TRBJ2-5	CASSPGGTRETQYF	TGTGCCAGCAGTCCCGGAGGGACTCGAGAGACCCAGTACTTC
-	TRBV27	14	-	TRBJ2-6	CASSWLSGANVLTF	TGTGCCAGCAGCTGGCTATCTGGGGCCAACGTCCTGACTTTC